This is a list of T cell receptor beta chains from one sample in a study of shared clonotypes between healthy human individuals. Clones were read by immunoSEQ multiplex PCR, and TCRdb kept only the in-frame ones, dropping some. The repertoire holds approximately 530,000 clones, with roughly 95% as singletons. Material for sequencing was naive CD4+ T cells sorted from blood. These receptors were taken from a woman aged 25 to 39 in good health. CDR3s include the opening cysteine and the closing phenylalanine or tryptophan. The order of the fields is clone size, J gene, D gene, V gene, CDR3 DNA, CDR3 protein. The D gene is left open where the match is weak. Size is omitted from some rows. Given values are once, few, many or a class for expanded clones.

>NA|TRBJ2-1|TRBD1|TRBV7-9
TGTGCCAGCAGCTTGAGGGGAACAGGGGTCGAAGGCAATGAGCAGTTCTTC
CASSLRGTGVEGNEQFF
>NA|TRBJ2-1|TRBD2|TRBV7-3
TGTGCCAGCAGCTATAATGGACTAGCGGACGAGCAGTTCTTC
CASSYNGLADEQFF
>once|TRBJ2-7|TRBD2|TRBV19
TGTGCCAGTAGTTACCGACTAGCGGGAGCCTACGAGCAGTACTTC
CASSYRLAGAYEQYF
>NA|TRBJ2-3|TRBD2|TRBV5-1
TGCGCCAGCCGAGGGGGGCGGGAGGGCCCGACAGATACGCAGTATTTT
CASRGGREGPTDTQYF
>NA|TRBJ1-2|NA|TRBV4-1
TGCGCCAGCAGCCAGGAAAACAGGGCTGGCGGCTACACCTTC
CASSQENRAGGYTF
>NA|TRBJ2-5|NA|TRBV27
TGTGCCAGCAGTTTGACCAGGGGCCCTCAGGAGACCCAGTACTTC
CASSLTRGPQETQYF
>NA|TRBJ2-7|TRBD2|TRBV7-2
TGTGCCAGCAGCCTCAAAGCGGGAGGATACGACGAGCAGTACTTC
CASSLKAGGYDEQYF
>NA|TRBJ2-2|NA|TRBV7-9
TGTGCCAGCAGCTTACTAGGTCGCACCGGGGAGCTGTTTTTT
CASSLLGRTGELFF
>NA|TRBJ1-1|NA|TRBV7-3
TGTGCCAGCAGCTTAAGAGTGGGGTTCACCCACTTCCGTCTCACTGAAGCTTTCTTT
CASSLRVGFTHFRLTEAFF
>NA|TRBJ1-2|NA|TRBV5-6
TGTGCCAGCAGCTTTCGGAGGGGGGACTATGGCTACACCTTC
CASSFRRGDYGYTF
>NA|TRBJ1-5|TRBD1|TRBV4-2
TGTGCCAGCAGCCAAGATTGGACAGGGGAGATTCAGCCCCAGCATTTT
CASSQDWTGEIQPQHF
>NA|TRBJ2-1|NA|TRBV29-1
TGCAGCGTTGAGCGGTGGAATAATGAGCAGTTCTTC
CSVERWNNEQFF
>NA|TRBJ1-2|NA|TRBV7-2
TGTGCCAGCAGCTTTGGTAGTGATGGCTACACCTTC
CASSFGSDGYTF
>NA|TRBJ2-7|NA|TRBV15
TGTGCCACCAGCAGAGCTTCAGGGTCTGTTGGAGGCTACGAGCAGTACTTC
CATSRASGSVGGYEQYF
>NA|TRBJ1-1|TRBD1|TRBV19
TGTGCCAGTAATGCTCCCGGGACAGAACACACTGAAGCTTTCTTT
CASNAPGTEHTEAFF
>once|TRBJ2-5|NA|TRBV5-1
TGCGCCAGCAGCGACAGGACAGCTACATACCAAGAGACCCAGTACTTC
CASSDRTATYQETQYF
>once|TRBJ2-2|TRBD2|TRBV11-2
TGTGCCAGCAGCCTAGGAGCGGGAGGGCCGAGCGGGGAGCTGTTTTTT
CASSLGAGGPSGELFF
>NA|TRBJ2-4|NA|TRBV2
TGTGCCAGCAGTCCGGAGGGCGTGTACATTCAGTACTTC
CASSPEGVYIQYF
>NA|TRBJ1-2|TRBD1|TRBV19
TGTGCCAGTATTAGCCCAGGGGGCCGTGGCTACACCTTC
CASISPGGRGYTF
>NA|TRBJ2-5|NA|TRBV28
TGTGCCAGCAGTTTAGGACGAGTCCAGACCCAGTACTTC
CASSLGRVQTQYF
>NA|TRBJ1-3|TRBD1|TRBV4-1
TGCGCCAGCAGCCAAGATAGGGGACAGGGATGGTCTGGAAACACCATATATTTT
CASSQDRGQGWSGNTIYF
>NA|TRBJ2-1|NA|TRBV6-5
TGTGCCCGAGCCTACGGTTTGCGTTACAATGAGCAGTTCTTC
CARAYGLRYNEQFF
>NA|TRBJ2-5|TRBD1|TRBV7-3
TGTGCCAGCAGCCCAATCGACAGGGTCGGGACCCAGTACTTC
CASSPIDRVGTQYF
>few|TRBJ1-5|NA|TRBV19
TGTGCCAGTAGTATGGAGGGTTTGGGGCCCCAGCATTTT
CASSMEGLGPQHF
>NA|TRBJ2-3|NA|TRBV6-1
TGTGCCAGCAGTGATGACAGAGTCTCAGATACGCAGTATTTT
CASSDDRVSDTQYF
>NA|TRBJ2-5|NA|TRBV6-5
TGTGCCAGCAGTTATAGGGACTTCCAAGAGACCCAGTACTTC
CASSYRDFQETQYF